Listed here are 13 T cell receptor beta chains from one sample, sequenced in a study of blood T cell repertoires in COVID-19. Using immunoSEQ multiplex PCR, the repertoire was profiled, and TCRdb retains in-frame clones only, with some absent. The data contain about 220,000 clones, just under 85% of them singletons. The material sequenced was PBMCs or T cells enriched from blood (not recorded which). The receptors were gathered from a woman aged 40 to 50 with acute COVID-19.

The chain has TRBV15 and TRBJ1-2; 8 bases line up with TRBD1. The V gene's germline CDR1 is LNHNV and CDR2 YYDKDF (reference sequence). CDR3 size: 19 residues. The V gene end was trimmed by 5 bases and the J gene end by 4 bases; junction bases not matched to a gene: 21. CDR3 sequence: CATSLDPRDRPKLVYGYTF. The CDR3 DNA reads TGTGCCACCAGCCTTGATCCCCGGGACAGGCCTAAACTAGTCTATGGCTACACCTTC.

The V gene is TRBV9, the J gene TRBJ2-3; D gene uncertain. V dropped 1 base and J dropped 6 bases, with 6 bases sitting between them. This CDR3 contains 12 residues. CDR1 and CDR2 (germline): SGDLS, YYNGEE. The CDR3 here is CASSVSQDTQYF. In nucleotides, the CDR3 is TGTGCCAGCAGCGTATCTCAGGATACGCAGTATTTT.

This chain joins TRBV19 and TRBJ2-7, with a weak D call TRBD1 (5 bases). The CDR3 spans 13 residues. Germline lookup yields CDR1 LNHDA and CDR2 SQIVND (reference sequence). V shed 8 bases and J shed 1 base, with 12 bases lying between them. CDR3 region: CASRQSGSYEQYF. The CDR3 DNA sequence: TGTGCCAGTCGACAGAGTGGGTCCTACGAGCAGTACTTC. Full variable domain (outside the CDR3, taken from reference TRBV19 and TRBJ2-7): DGGITQSPKYLFRKEGQNVTLSCEQNLNHDAMYWYRQDPGQGLRLIYYSQIVNDFQKGDIAEGYSVSREKKESFPLTVTSAQKNPTAFYLCASRQSGSYEQYFGPGTRLTVT.

This sequence joins TRBV27 and TRBJ2-5; tentatively, D is TRBD1 (6 bases). The V gene lost 3 bases and the J gene lost 5 bases, with 16 bases spanning the gap. The CDR3 covers 15 residues. Germline CDR1 MNHEY, CDR2 SMNVEV (reference sequence). The CDR3 is CASSLYWGLGETQYF. CDR3 DNA sequence: TGTGCCAGCAGTTTGTATTGGGGGCTAGGGGAGACCCAGTACTTC.

The J gene is TRBJ2-3, the V gene TRBV5-4; 8 bases match TRBD1. After removal of 5 bases from V and 2 bases from J, the junction contained 7 bases not matched to a gene. The CDR3 spans 15 residues. The V gene's germline CDR1 is SGHNT and CDR2 YYREEE (reference sequence). The CDR3 loop reads CASRTGGQITDTQYF. In DNA form, the CDR3 reads TGTGCCAGCAGAACAGGGGGACAGATCACAGATACGCAGTATTTT.

The rearrangement joins TRBV11-2 to TRBJ1-3; D gene uncertain. V shed 1 base and J shed 12 bases, with 10 bases lying between them. CDR1 SGHAT and CDR2 FQNNGV come from the germline V gene. This CDR3 is 12 amino acids long. CDR3 protein: CASSLGTGNIYF. The CDR3 DNA is TGTGCCAGCAGCTTAGGGACTGGAAACATATATTTT.

As regards this clone: The junction differs from germline at one of its ends, possibly a read error. V usage is TRBV6-4 and J usage is TRBJ1-5; D gene uncertain. Germline CDR1 reads MRHNA; CDR2 reads SNTAGT. This CDR3 contains 13 residues. The CDR3 DNA reads as TGCGCCAGCAGTGCCCAGGATGGGCAGCCCCAGCATTTT. The encoded protein is CASSAQDGQPQHF.

V gene TRBV11-1 combines with J gene TRBJ1-3, with D uncertain. V lost 3 bases, J lost 2 bases, and 14 bases lay in between. Germline V lookup: CDR1 SGHAT, CDR2 FQDESV (reference sequence). There are 16 residues in the CDR3. The DNA for the CDR3 is TGTGCCAGCAGCTTCTCAGACTACCGGGCTGGAAACACCATATATTTT. Amino acids: CASSFSDYRAGNTIYF. The whole variable domain, filled in from reference TRBV11-1 and TRBJ1-3, reads EAEVAQSPRYKITEKSQAVAFWCDPISGHATLYWYRQILGQGPELLVQFQDESVVDDSQLPKDRFSAERLKGVDSTLKIQPAELGDSAMYLCASSFSDYRAGNTIYFGEGSWLTVV.

About this clone itself: Distinct nucleotide sequences in the sample also encode this CDR3. The CDR3 nucleotides are TGTGCCAGCAGCTTGGACAGGGTGAATTCACCCCTCCACTTT. Its translation is CASSLDRVNSPLHF. The chain carries TRBV5-4 and TRBJ1-6, with D possibly TRBD1 on 6 matching bases. Germline CDR1 SGHNT, CDR2 YYREEE (reference sequence). Trimming pared 0 bases from V and 7 bases from J, leaving 8 bases between. The CDR3 consists of 14 residues.

This chain links TRBV4-1 with TRBJ1-1, with D maybe TRBD1 (5 bases). Germline V lookup: CDR1 MGHRA, CDR2 YSYEKL. The CDR3 has 18 amino acids. V gave up 0 bases and J gave up 0 bases, with 17 bases separating them. The CDR3 sequence is CASSQDTGGPLMNTEAFF. The CDR3 bases are TGCGCCAGCAGCCAAGATACGGGGGGTCCCTTAATGAACACTGAAGCTTTCTTT.

The genes are TRBV28 and TRBJ2-4; 9 bases agree with TRBD1. J was trimmed by 12 bases and V by 5 bases; bases with no gene match: 14. This CDR3 has 15 amino acids. Germline CDR1 and CDR2: MDHEN and SYDVKM. The CDR3 region is CASSPLTGGGGNQYF. CDR3 coding DNA: TGTGCCAGCAGTCCTTTGACAGGGGGAGGAGGGAATCAGTACTTC. Looking up the rest from reference TRBV28 and TRBJ2-4 gives the full variable domain: DVKVTQSSRYLVKRTGEKVFLECVQDMDHENMFWYRQDPGLGLRLIYFSYDVKMKEKGDIPEGYSVSREKKERFSLILESASTNQTSMYLCASSPLTGGGGNQYFGAGTRLSVL.

This chain joins TRBV19 and TRBJ2-7; weak D call: TRBD1 (6 bases). The CDR3 spans 13 residues. CDR1 LNHDA and CDR2 SQIVND come from the germline V gene (reference sequence). Between the trimmed V and J ends, which lost 2 bases and 4 bases, there was a span of 9 bases. The DNA for the CDR3 is TGTGCCAGTAGTATAACCAGGGGATACGAGCAGTACTTC. Protein product: CASSITRGYEQYF.

This clone showed up just a few times. The chain couples TRBV5-1 to TRBJ1-5, with D possibly TRBD1 on 5 matching bases. In germline, CDR1 is SGHRS, CDR2 YFSETQ. The V end was cut by 4 bases, the J end by 3 bases, with 14 bases between. This CDR3 spans 15 amino acids. The CDR3 is CASSVAGYDNQPQHF. The CDR3 coding sequence is TGCGCCAGCAGCGTAGCAGGGTATGACAATCAGCCCCAGCATTTT.